The clone carrying this T cell receptor (beta chain) was counted only a few times. Its matching antigen is unknown. There are 13 residues in the CDR3. Germline V gene data show CDR1 as ENHRY and CDR2 as SYGVKD. Trimming took 7 bases from V and 6 from J; bases not matched to a gene: 5. For TCR, cDNA came from 5'RACE template switching, which added a universal primer site and UMIs. Via MiXCR, TCRdb re-called the 5' RACE reads, giving one row per CDR3 protein. The repertoire has nearly 350,000 distinct CDR3 sequences, around 8.1% of them found once; the top ten carry 17%. These data come from a study of T cells after yellow fever vaccination. Study findings and constraints: Boosting was followed by the reappearance of most primary-vaccination clones (around 95% CD4, 70% to 90% CD8). The CD4 and CD8 compartments had a small share of their clonotypes in common. High-abundance clonotypes from the bulk population could contaminate FACS-sorted repertoires.

The gene calls are TRBV10-3 and TRBJ1-3; 8 bases are shared with TRBD1. The specimen was PBMCs, collected 35 to 50 days after the first yellow fever vaccination. The sequence was collected from a man aged 18 to 30 who received the YFV17D yellow fever vaccine. CDR3 bases: TGTGCCATCACCCGACAGGGGACAAACACCATATATTTT. Protein product: CAITRQGTNTIYF.